This T cell receptor beta chain came from a study of cytomegalovirus exposure and HLA in healthy donors. At the level of the study: Early on, a data release was issued that held 85 million to 95 million unique TCRs from HLA-typed donors.

This PCR relied on a set of 60 Vbeta primers and 13 Jbeta primers. Repertoires were generated with immunoSEQ multiplex PCR, while TCRdb's copy carries only in-frame clones and drops some. Among about 170,000 clones listed, around 80% were seen once. Sequences were obtained from PBMCs. The source of this sequence is a woman in her 30s in good health and CMV-seropositive.

The CDR3 DNA is TGTGCCAGCAGTGAATTTGCGGAGGGGCGAGGGGAGACCCAGTACTTC. This sequence encodes CASSEFAEGRGETQYF. The chain employs TRBV25-1 and TRBJ2-5, with a weak D call TRBD2 (6 bases). The CDR3 is made up of 16 amino acids. Germline V CDR1 and CDR2: MGHDK, SYGVNS. Trimming shortened V by 1 base and J by 5 bases, and 17 bases separated the two germline ends.